This TCR beta chain came from a study of PD-1 blockade in classical Hodgkin lymphoma. Time point indicated: cycle 4 day 1 (C4D1), after 6 weeks of nivolumab. With no exception, relapse followed autologous stem cell transplantation in all patients, and brentuximab vedotin exposure varied. The germline V gene encodes CDR1 SGHNT and CDR2 YYREEE (reference sequence). V was clipped by 0 bases and J by 6 bases; unmatched bases: 6. There are 16 residues in the CDR3. The data were produced by immunoSEQ multiplex PCR, yet TCRdb's version contains in-frame clones alone and is incomplete. The sample lists some 7,000 clones, approximately 80% occurring once.

The gene calls are TRBV5-4 and TRBJ2-1; TRBD2 agrees at 10 bases. The specimen comprised peripheral blood mononuclear cells (PBMCs), sampled before the fourth cycle of nivolumab. The sequence came from a human donor with classical Hodgkin lymphoma. The CDR3 reads CASSLGGLAAINEQFF. CDR3 nucleotides: TGTGCCAGCAGCTTGGGTGGACTAGCGGCAATCAATGAGCAGTTCTTC.